The 9 T cell receptor beta chains below were found in one sample sequenced in a study of monozygotic twins with inflammatory bowel disease. Reanalyzing the 5' RACE reads, TCRdb keeps one entry per CDR3 protein, without DNA. The sample table includes around 190,000 distinct CDR3 sequences. Sequencing used blood. The origin of the receptors is a human donor with ulcerative colitis or Crohn's disease, or a healthy co-twin of an affected twin (not recorded which).

This chain links TRBV14 with TRBJ1-5. From germline, CDR1 is SGHDN and CDR2 FVKESK. The CDR3 has 13 amino acids. CDR3 in amino acids: CASSPDHNQPQHF. Supplemented by reference TRBV14 and TRBJ1-5, the full variable domain reads EAGVTQFPSHSVIEKGQTVTLRCDPISGHDNLYWYRRVMGKEIKFLLHFVKESKQDESGMPNNRFLAERTGGTYSTLKVQPAELEDSGVYFCASSPDHNQPQHFGDGTRLSIL.

The V call is TRBV7-6, the J call TRBJ1-1. From germline, CDR1 is SGHVS and CDR2 FNYEAQ. This CDR3 has 13 amino acids. The CDR3 reads CASRLTVNTEAFF.

The rearrangement uses TRBV5-1 and TRBJ2-7; as DNA is missing, the TRBD1 call by TCRdb cannot be tested. Germline assignment: CDR1 SGHRS and CDR2 YFSETQ. The CDR3 has 14 amino acids. This CDR3 reads CASSFRGFSYEQYF.

The gene calls are TRBV6-1 and TRBJ2-1; TCRdb proposes TRBD2, but this gene call is untestable without DNA. The V gene's germline CDR1 is MNHNS and CDR2 SASEGT. The CDR3 sequence is 16 residues long. CDR3 protein: CASSSPLAGGLNEQFF.

The chain joins TRBV11-2 to TRBJ1-2; TCRdb's assignment of TRBD1 cannot be checked, as there is no DNA. CDR1 and CDR2 (germline): SGHAT, FQNNGV. This CDR3 is built from 14 residues. The CDR3 protein is CASSFRPGAYGYTF.

The CDR3 protein is CASSSRAGGLYNEQFF. The rearrangement links TRBV5-1 to TRBJ2-1; TCRdb lists TRBD2, though no DNA is available to test this call. The CDR3 spans 16 residues. The germline V gene encodes CDR1 SGHRS and CDR2 YFSETQ. The full variable domain, its missing parts supplied by reference TRBV5-1 and TRBJ2-1, is KAGVTQTPRYLIKTRGQQVTLSCSPISGHRSVSWYQQTPGQGLQFLFEYFSETQRNKGNFPGRFSGRQFSNSRSEMNVSTLELGDSALYLCASSSRAGGLYNEQFFGPGTRLTVL.

The chain uses TRBV29-1 and TRBJ2-3; TCRdb indicates TRBD1, and absent DNA this call remains unverified. This CDR3 has 16 residues. CDR1 SQVTM and CDR2 ANQGSEA come from the germline V gene. CDR3 protein: CSVGSARGQWADTQYF.

This chain uses TRBV27 with TRBJ2-3; TCRdb returns TRBD1, unconfirmable since there is no DNA. The CDR3 totals 16 residues. CDR1 MNHEY and CDR2 SMNVEV come from the germline V gene (reference sequence). CDR3 protein: CASSKQQGTWTDTQYF.

The V call is TRBV7-6, the J call TRBJ1-1. The CDR3 is 14 residues long. Germline assignment: CDR1 SGHVS and CDR2 FNYEAQ. This CDR3 reads CASSLGTMNTEAFF. The whole variable domain, remainder taken from reference TRBV7-6 and TRBJ1-1, is GAGVSQSPRYKVTKRGQDVALRCDPISGHVSLYWYRQALGQGPEFLTYFNYEAQQDKSGLPNDRFSAERPEGSISTLTIQRTEQRDSAMYRCASSLGTMNTEAFFGQGTRLTVV.